These 18 T cell receptor beta chains share one sample of origin, sequenced in a study of identical twins. TCRdb used MiXCR to reprocess the 5' RACE reads, holding one entry per CDR3 protein. The sample carries roughly 540,000 distinct CDR3 sequences, 22% recorded once. Another study also made use of these data, one on T cells expressing NK-cell markers.

The sequenced material came from CD4+ T cells sorted from blood. The source of these receptors is a woman between 18 and 30 years old in good health.

The chain links TRBV20-1 to TRBJ2-4; D is uncertain. CDR3 length equals 12 residues. V was cut by 2 bases and J by 8 bases, with 10 bases left in between. Germline CDR1 DFQATT, CDR2 SNEGSKA (reference sequence). The CDR3 bases are TGCAGTGCTAGAACCTCCCCGGACATTCAGTACTTC. As protein: CSARTSPDIQYF.

The V call is TRBV5-1, the J call TRBJ2-5; D gene unclear. Germline V gives CDR1 SGHRS, CDR2 YFSETQ. Trimming cost V 2 bases and J 5 bases, with 4 bases left between them. This CDR3 region has 11 residues. The CDR3 reads CASSFDETQYF. CDR3 nucleotides: TGCGCCAGCAGCTTCGACGAGACCCAGTACTTC.

This clonotype was observed a handful of times. The chain recombines TRBV12-3 or TRBV12-4 with TRBJ2-5; D remains unclear. Trimming left V 3 bases short and J 3 bases short, with 5 bases between. The CDR3 is 12 amino acids. CDR3 DNA: TGTGCCAGCAGTTTTCGCAAAGAGACCCAGTACTTC. Protein product: CASSFRKETQYF.

The CDR3, as DNA: TGCAGTGCCCCAAGGGACGGAGCGGGGACCCAGTACTTC. Its protein product is CSAPRDGAGTQYF. The V and J genes are TRBV20-1 and TRBJ2-5, with a possible D match to TRBD2 (6 bases). The CDR3 spans 13 residues. Germline V lookup: CDR1 DFQATT, CDR2 SNEGSKA (reference sequence). Trimming cost V 6 bases and J 7 bases, with 18 bases left between them.

The chain couples TRBV5-1 to TRBJ2-3; D is unclear. Germline V CDR1 and CDR2: SGHRS, YFSETQ. This CDR3 spans 15 amino acids. Trimming cost V 1 base and J 3 bases, with 12 bases left between them. This chain's CDR3 is CASSLREARTDTQYF. The DNA of the CDR3 is TGCGCCAGCAGCTTGCGAGAGGCCCGGACAGATACGCAGTATTTT. Together with reference TRBV5-1 and TRBJ2-3, the CDR3 gives the full variable domain: KAGVTQTPRYLIKTRGQQVTLSCSPISGHRSVSWYQQTPGQGLQFLFEYFSETQRNKGNFPGRFSGRQFSNSRSEMNVSTLELGDSALYLCASSLREARTDTQYFGPGTRLTVL.

J is TRBJ1-5 and V is TRBV5-1, with D hard to call. V was clipped by 1 base and J by 0 bases, with 8 bases between them. This CDR3 is built from 15 residues. Germline lookup yields CDR1 SGHRS and CDR2 YFSETQ. CDR3 amino acids: CASSLSGFSNQPQHF. The CDR3 coding sequence is TGCGCCAGCAGCTTGTCAGGATTTAGCAATCAGCCCCAGCATTTT. The variable domain in full, with the rest retrieved from reference TRBV5-1 and TRBJ1-5, is KAGVTQTPRYLIKTRGQQVTLSCSPISGHRSVSWYQQTPGQGLQFLFEYFSETQRNKGNFPGRFSGRQFSNSRSEMNVSTLELGDSALYLCASSLSGFSNQPQHFGDGTRLSIL.

A few counts support this clonotype. This chain joins TRBV7-9 and TRBJ2-1, with 8 bases fitting TRBD1. With V trimmed by 3 bases and J by 3 bases, 7 bases remained unmatched. The germline V gene encodes CDR1 SEHNR and CDR2 FQNEAQ (reference sequence). The CDR3 runs 16 residues. CDR3 residues: CASSFSKGQVYNEQFF. The CDR3 DNA follows: TGTGCCAGCAGCTTTTCGAAGGGACAGGTCTACAATGAGCAGTTCTTC.

There are a few counts of this clonotype. This rearrangement joins TRBV10-3 to TRBJ1-3; D gene uncertain. V lost 2 bases and J 1 base, leaving 12 bases between the germline ends. CDR3 size: 16 residues. The germline V gene encodes CDR1 ENHRY and CDR2 SYGVKD. The DNA for the CDR3 is TGTGCCATCAGTGAGATCGGACCCGGGTCTGGAAACACCATATATTTT. Its protein is CAISEIGPGSGNTIYF.

This clonotype was detected only a few times. V and J are TRBV4-1 and TRBJ2-3; tentatively, D is TRBD2 (6 bases). The germline V gene has CDR1 MGHRA and CDR2 YSYEKL. The germline V and J ends were trimmed by 1 base and 4 bases, with 15 bases remaining between them. The CDR3 loop spans 16 amino acids. The CDR3 DNA reads TGCGCCAGCAGCCAAGCCAGCGCGGCGGGGTCAGATACGCAGTATTTT. Its translation is CASSQASAAGSDTQYF.

The chain links TRBV5-6 to TRBJ2-7; TRBD2 agrees at 9 bases. The ends lost 4 bases at V and 1 base at J; junction bases unmatched: 6. Germline loops: CDR1 SGHDT, CDR2 YYEEEE. This CDR3 is 15 amino acids long. The CDR3 reads CASSPSLAGSYEQYF. CDR3 DNA: TGTGCCAGCAGCCCCAGCCTAGCGGGATCCTACGAGCAGTACTTC.

Ten or more counts support this clonotype. The chain recombines TRBV29-1 with TRBJ1-1; TRBD1 might be the D (5 bases). CDR3 length: 13 amino acids. Trimming removed 8 bases from V and 3 bases from J, with 16 bases in between. Looked up from germline, CDR1 is SQVTM and CDR2 is ANQGSEA. Here the CDR3 reads CSTWTPGDTEAFF. DNA of the CDR3: TGCAGCACCTGGACACCCGGGGACACTGAAGCTTTCTTT. Using reference TRBV29-1 and TRBJ1-1 for the parts outside the CDR3, the full variable domain is SAVISQKPSRDICQRGTSLTIQCQVDSQVTMMFWYRQQPGQSLTLIATANQGSEATYESGFVIDKFPISRPNLTFSTLTVSNMSPEDSSIYLCSTWTPGDTEAFFGQGTRLTVV.

This clonotype showed up just a few times. The chain employs TRBV20-1 and TRBJ1-5; D possibly corresponds to TRBD1 (5 bases). Trimming left V 5 bases short and J 4 bases short, with 12 bases between. The germline V gene encodes CDR1 DFQATT and CDR2 SNEGSKA (reference sequence). The CDR3 is 13 amino acids. The CDR3 loop reads CSAPTGGNQPQHF. For the CDR3, the DNA is TGCAGTGCTCCCACGGGGGGAAATCAGCCCCAGCATTTT.

In the case of this clonotype: With a much larger clone just one base away, this may be a read error. V usage is TRBV9 and J usage is TRBJ2-1; D is unresolved. The CDR3 has 13 amino acids. Germline assignment: CDR1 SGDLS and CDR2 YYNGEE. Trimming took off 4 bases at V and 6 bases at J, with 11 bases between the two ends. CDR3 nucleotide sequence: TGTGCCAGCAGCACCTTTCCTACCAATGAGCAGTTCTTC. Encoded protein: CASSTFPTNEQFF.

This clonotype was observed a handful of times. The rearrangement links TRBV7-2 to TRBJ1-2; D is uncertain. Germline CDR1 and CDR2: SGHTA and FQGNSA. This CDR3 spans 13 amino acids. The V end lost 4 bases, the J end lost 1 base, and 7 bases lay between the germline ends. Written as DNA, the CDR3 is TGTGCCAGCAGCTCCACCATTAACTATGGCTACACCTTC. Translation gives CASSSTINYGYTF.

This clonotype was recorded a few times. V and J are TRBV20-1 and TRBJ2-7; D is uncertain. The CDR3 is 11 residues long. With 6 bases removed from V and 3 bases from J, the gap between germline ends came to 9 bases. Per the germline V gene, CDR1 is DFQATT and CDR2 is SNEGSKA (reference sequence). The CDR3 is CSAQDVYEQYF. CDR3 coding DNA: TGCAGTGCCCAGGATGTCTACGAGCAGTACTTC.

This clonotype was detected many times. This chain joins TRBV12-3 or TRBV12-4 and TRBJ1-1; D uncertain. This CDR3 is 14 amino acids long. Trimming left V 6 bases short and J 0 bases short, with 11 bases between. The DNA of the CDR3 is TGTGCCAGCAGCTTCCAGGCGTTGAACACTGAAGCTTTCTTT. Amino acid sequence: CASSFQALNTEAFF.

This clonotype was seen a handful of times. The chain links TRBV20-1 to TRBJ1-1; weak D call: TRBD1 (6 bases). This CDR3 has 14 residues. Germline-derived CDR1 and CDR2 are DFQATT and SNEGSKA (reference sequence). The V gene lost 0 bases and the J gene lost 4 bases, with 12 bases spanning the gap. The CDR3 nucleotides read TGCAGTGCTAGAGATCAGGGGACGGTCACTGAAGCTTTCTTT. It translates to CSARDQGTVTEAFF.

The chain uses TRBV9 and TRBJ1-2, with D hard to call. The CDR3 loop spans 13 amino acids. The V gene's germline CDR1 is SGDLS and CDR2 YYNGEE. V lost 3 bases and J lost 8, with 14 bases in between. CDR3 bases: TGTGCCAGCAGCGAGGACCCCATGGGAGGCTACACCTTC. Translated, it gives CASSEDPMGGYTF. The variable domain in full, with the rest retrieved from reference TRBV9 and TRBJ1-2, is DSGVTQTPKHLITATGQRVTLRCSPRSGDLSVYWYQQSLDQGLQFLIQYYNGEERAKGNILERFSAQQFPDLHSELNLSSLELGDSALYFCASSEDPMGGYTFGSGTRLTVV.